This is a list of T cell receptor beta chains from one sample in a study of neurological immune-mediated disorders. TCRdb reprocessed the 5' RACE reads via MiXCR and lists one record per CDR3 protein. This sample carries 25,000 to 30,000 distinct CDR3 sequences, about 12% of them seen once, and the ten largest clones take about 5.8%. Sample: PBMCs. The source of these receptors is a woman aged 55-75 years in good health. CDR3s include the opening cysteine and the closing phenylalanine or tryptophan. Each record gives: clone size, V gene, J gene, D gene, CDR3 protein, CDR3 DNA. A D gene is named only where the DNA matches it firmly. Part of the rows lack a size; the others show once, few, many or a class for expanded clones.

size: many; V: TRBV4-3; J: TRBJ2-3; D: NA; CDR3: CASSQAGVSADTQYF; DNA: TGCGCCAGCAGCCAAGCCGGGGTCAGTGCAGATACGCAGTATTTT
size: many; V: TRBV5-1; J: TRBJ2-5; D: TRBD1; CDR3: CASSAWDREETQYF; DNA: TGCGCCAGCAGCGCCTGGGACAGAGAAGAGACCCAGTACTTC
size: many; V: TRBV5-1; J: TRBJ1-2; D: NA; CDR3: CASSLAENYGYTF; DNA: TGCGCCAGCAGCTTGGCGGAGAACTATGGCTACACCTTC
size: many; V: TRBV12-3/TRBV12-4; J: TRBJ1-1; D: TRBD1; CDR3: CASSWTGMTEAFF; DNA: TGTGCCAGCAGTTGGACAGGGATGACTGAAGCTTTCTTT
size: many; V: TRBV15; J: TRBJ1-2; D: NA; CDR3: CATRETGVGGYTF; DNA: TGTGCCACCCGAGAGACGGGGGTTGGCGGCTACACCTTC
size: many; V: TRBV12-3/TRBV12-4; J: TRBJ1-1; D: TRBD1; CDR3: CASSLAHRGTEAFF; DNA: TGTGCCAGCAGTTTAGCGCACAGGGGGACTGAAGCTTTCTTT
size: many; V: TRBV12-3/TRBV12-4; J: TRBJ2-5; D: NA; CDR3: CASSDETGAQETQYF; DNA: TGTGCCAGCAGCGACGAGACAGGAGCCCAAGAGACCCAGTACTTC
size: many; V: TRBV29-1; J: TRBJ2-5; D: NA; CDR3: CSVGKAQETQYF; DNA: TGCAGCGTGGGCAAGGCGCAAGAGACCCAGTACTTC
size: many; V: TRBV11-2; J: TRBJ1-1; D: NA; CDR3: CASSLDSGVNTEAFF; DNA: TGTGCCAGCAGCTTAGATTCCGGGGTGAACACTGAAGCTTTCTTT
size: many; V: TRBV6-4; J: TRBJ2-3; D: TRBD2; CDR3: CASSDGLGADTQYF; DNA: TGTGCCAGCAGTGATGGACTAGGGGCAGATACGCAGTATTTT
size: many; V: TRBV4-3; J: TRBJ2-2; D: TRBD2; CDR3: CASSQDGGSGGATGELFF; DNA: TGCGCCAGCAGCCAAGATGGAGGAAGCGGGGGGGCAACCGGGGAGCTGTTTTTT
size: many; V: TRBV20-1; J: TRBJ2-5; D: NA; CDR3: CSARVGVRETQYF; DNA: TGCAGTGCTAGAGTAGGGGTTAGGGAGACCCAGTACTTC
size: NA; V: TRBV14; J: TRBJ2-2; D: TRBD1; CDR3: CASSQRQGPDTGELFF; DNA: TGTGCCAGCAGCCAGAGACAGGGGCCGGACACCGGGGAGCTGTTTTTT
size: medium-sized; V: TRBV20-1; J: TRBJ1-4; D: TRBD1; CDR3: CSASDRGYTNEKLFF; DNA: TGCAGTGCTTCGGACAGGGGGTACACTAATGAAAAACTGTTTTTT
size: many; V: TRBV5-1; J: TRBJ1-5; D: NA; CDR3: CASSAEPRDTDSNQPQHF; DNA: TGCGCCAGCAGCGCAGAACCCAGGGACACCGATAGCAATCAGCCCCAGCATTTT
size: many; V: TRBV5-1; J: TRBJ2-3; D: TRBD2; CDR3: CASSLARTSGGTDTQYF; DNA: TGCGCCAGCAGCTTGGCCCGGACTAGCGGGGGCACAGATACGCAGTATTTT
size: many; V: TRBV4-1; J: TRBJ1-5; D: TRBD1; CDR3: CASSQEGGAATQPQHF; DNA: TGCGCCAGCAGCCAAGAAGGGGGCGCGGCCACTCAGCCCCAGCATTTT
size: many; V: TRBV10-3; J: TRBJ1-3; D: NA; CDR3: CAIANSGNTIYF; DNA: TGTGCCATCGCGAACTCTGGAAACACCATATATTTT
size: NA; V: TRBV12-3/TRBV12-4; J: TRBJ1-3; D: TRBD1; CDR3: CDSSLGGDSRSGNTIYF; DNA: TGTGACAGCAGTTTAGGGGGGGACAGTCGCTCTGGAAACACCATATATTTT
size: many; V: TRBV28; J: TRBJ2-3; D: NA; CDR3: CASSLLAGRTDTQYF; DNA: TGTGCCAGCAGTCTCCTCGCGGGGCGCACAGATACGCAGTATTTT
size: many; V: TRBV7-2; J: TRBJ1-4; D: NA; CDR3: CASSSIGDEKLFF; DNA: TGTGCCAGCAGCTCAATCGGTGATGAAAAACTGTTTTTT
size: many; V: TRBV5-1; J: TRBJ2-5; D: TRBD2; CDR3: CASSLVAGGSRTQYF; DNA: TGCGCCAGCAGCTTGGTGGCGGGGGGGTCCCGGACCCAGTACTTC
size: many; V: TRBV5-1; J: TRBJ2-3; D: TRBD1; CDR3: CASRFTGGLSTDTQYF; DNA: TGCGCCAGCAGATTTACAGGGGGCCTTAGCACAGATACGCAGTATTTT
size: many; V: TRBV2; J: TRBJ2-5; D: NA; CDR3: CASKGERKETQYF; DNA: TGTGCCAGCAAAGGGGAACGGAAAGAGACCCAGTACTTC
size: many; V: TRBV7-8; J: TRBJ1-3; D: NA; CDR3: CASSPGPGYSGNTIYF; DNA: TGTGCCAGCAGCCCCGGGCCAGGCTACTCTGGAAACACCATATATTTT
size: once; V: TRBV6-2/TRBV6-3; J: TRBJ2-1; D: TRBD2; CDR3: CASSTLARGAGYNEQFF; DNA: TGTGCCAGCAGCACACTAGCGCGGGGGGCGGGATACAATGAGCAGTTCTTC
size: many; V: TRBV10-3; J: TRBJ1-2; D: TRBD1; CDR3: CAIPDRENDYGYTF; DNA: TGTGCCATCCCGGACAGGGAAAATGACTATGGCTACACCTTC
size: many; V: TRBV5-1; J: TRBJ1-1; D: NA; CDR3: CASSLEVVNTEAFF; DNA: TGCGCCAGCAGCTTGGAGGTTGTGAACACTGAAGCTTTCTTT
size: many; V: TRBV6-2/TRBV6-3; J: TRBJ2-3; D: TRBD2; CDR3: CASSYPAGLAGAKDTQYF; DNA: TGTGCCAGCAGTTACCCCGCTGGACTAGCGGGGGCGAAAGATACGCAGTATTTT
size: few; V: TRBV2; J: TRBJ1-1; D: TRBD1; CDR3: CASSRDRGTEAFF; DNA: TGTGCCAGCAGTCGGGACAGGGGCACTGAAGCTTTCTTT
size: many; V: TRBV7-9; J: TRBJ2-3; D: NA; CDR3: CASNTINTDTQYF; DNA: TGTGCCAGCAACACCATTAACACAGATACGCAGTATTTT
size: many; V: TRBV7-8; J: TRBJ1-4; D: TRBD1; CDR3: CASSGRTGGAMIVEKLFF; DNA: TGTGCCAGCAGCGGACGGACAGGGGGCGCGATGATTGTTGAAAAACTGTTTTTT
size: many; V: TRBV5-1; J: TRBJ2-2; D: TRBD1; CDR3: CASSSGQHTGELFF; DNA: TGCGCCAGCAGCTCGGGACAGCACACCGGGGAGCTGTTTTTT
size: many; V: TRBV18; J: TRBJ2-2; D: NA; CDR3: CASSPRRQTNTGELFF; DNA: TGTGCCAGCTCACCGCGGAGGCAGACGAACACCGGGGAGCTGTTTTTT
size: many; V: TRBV7-3; J: TRBJ2-2; D: NA; CDR3: CASSLELAGELFF; DNA: TGTGCCAGCAGCTTAGAATTGGCCGGGGAGCTGTTTTTT
size: many; V: TRBV5-1; J: TRBJ1-1; D: NA; CDR3: CASSSGEGILNTEAFF; DNA: TGCGCCAGCAGCTCCGGGGAGGGGATTCTGAACACTGAAGCTTTCTTT
size: many; V: TRBV12-3/TRBV12-4; J: TRBJ1-1; D: NA; CDR3: CASSRRESRTEAFF; DNA: TGTGCCAGCTCTCGGAGGGAATCTCGCACTGAAGCTTTCTTT
size: NA; V: TRBV20-1; J: TRBJ2-3; D: NA; CDR3: CSARTSSGADTKYF; DNA: TGCAGTGCTAGAACTAGCTCTGGCGCAGATACGAAGTATTTT
size: NA; V: TRBV3-1; J: TRBJ2-5; D: TRBD2; CDR3: CASSPRGGETQYF; DNA: TGTGCCAGCAGCCCCCGGGGGGGGGAGACCCAGTACTTC
size: many; V: TRBV4-1; J: TRBJ2-1; D: NA; CDR3: CASSPGGSGIYNEQFF; DNA: TGCGCCAGCAGCCCAGGAGGGTCGGGGATTTACAATGAGCAGTTCTTC
size: many; V: TRBV6-2/TRBV6-3; J: TRBJ2-3; D: TRBD2; CDR3: CASSARPRGVADTQYF; DNA: TGTGCCAGCAGTGCCCGGCCCCGGGGGGTAGCAGATACGCAGTATTTT
size: few; V: TRBV9; J: TRBJ2-2; D: TRBD2; CDR3: CASSVAPSGGDGELFF; DNA: TGTGCCAGCAGCGTAGCCCCTAGCGGGGGTGACGGGGAGCTGTTTTTT
size: many; V: TRBV7-2; J: TRBJ2-7; D: TRBD1; CDR3: CASSFMGQGKPYEQYF; DNA: TGTGCCAGCAGCTTCATGGGACAGGGGAAACCCTACGAGCAGTACTTC
size: many; V: TRBV15; J: TRBJ1-5; D: NA; CDR3: CATSSQRVSNQPQHF; DNA: TGTGCCACCAGCTCCCAAAGGGTCAGCAATCAGCCCCAGCATTTT